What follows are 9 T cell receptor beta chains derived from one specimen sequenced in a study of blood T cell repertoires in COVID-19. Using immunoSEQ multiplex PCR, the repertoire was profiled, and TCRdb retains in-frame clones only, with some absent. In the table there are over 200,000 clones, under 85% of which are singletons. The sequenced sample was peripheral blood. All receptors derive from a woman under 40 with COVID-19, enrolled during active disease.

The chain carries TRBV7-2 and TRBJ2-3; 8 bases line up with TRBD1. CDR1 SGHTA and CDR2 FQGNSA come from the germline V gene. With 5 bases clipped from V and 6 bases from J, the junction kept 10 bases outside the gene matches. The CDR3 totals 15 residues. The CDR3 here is CASSLRGPPLDTQYF. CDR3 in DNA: TGTGCCAGCAGCCTCAGGGGGCCCCCTCTTGATACGCAGTATTTT.

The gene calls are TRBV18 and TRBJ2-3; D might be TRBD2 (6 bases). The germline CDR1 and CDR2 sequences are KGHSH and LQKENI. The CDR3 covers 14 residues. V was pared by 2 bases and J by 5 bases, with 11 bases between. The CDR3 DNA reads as TGTGCCAGCTCACCAGGCGGGGCTCAAGATACGCAGTATTTT. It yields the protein CASSPGGAQDTQYF.

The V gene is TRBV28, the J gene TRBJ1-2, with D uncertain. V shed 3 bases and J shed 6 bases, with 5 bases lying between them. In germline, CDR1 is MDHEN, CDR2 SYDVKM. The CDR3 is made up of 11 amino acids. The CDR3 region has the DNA TGTGCCAGCAGTTTTTCCAATGGCTACACCTTC. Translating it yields CASSFSNGYTF.

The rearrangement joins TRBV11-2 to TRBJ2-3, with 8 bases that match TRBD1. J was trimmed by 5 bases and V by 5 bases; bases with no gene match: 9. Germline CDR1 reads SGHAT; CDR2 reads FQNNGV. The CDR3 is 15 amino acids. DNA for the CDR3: TGTGCCAGCAGCCCGTGGGACAGGCGGCGAGATACGCAGTATTTT. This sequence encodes CASSPWDRRRDTQYF.

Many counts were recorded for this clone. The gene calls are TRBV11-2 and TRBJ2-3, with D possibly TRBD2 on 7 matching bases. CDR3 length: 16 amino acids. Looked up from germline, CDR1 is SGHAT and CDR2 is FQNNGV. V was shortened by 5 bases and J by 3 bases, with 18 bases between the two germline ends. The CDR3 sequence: CASSPGGGGPTDTQYF. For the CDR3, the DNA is TGTGCCAGCAGCCCAGGTGGCGGGGGCCCTACAGATACGCAGTATTTT.

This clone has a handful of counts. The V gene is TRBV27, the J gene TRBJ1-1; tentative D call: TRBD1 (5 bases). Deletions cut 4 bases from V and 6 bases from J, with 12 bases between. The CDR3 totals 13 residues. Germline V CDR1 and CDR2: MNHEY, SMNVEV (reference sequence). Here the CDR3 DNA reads TGTGCCAGCAGTTGGGGGGTTGGCGCTGAAGCTTTCTTT. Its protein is CASSWGVGAEAFF.

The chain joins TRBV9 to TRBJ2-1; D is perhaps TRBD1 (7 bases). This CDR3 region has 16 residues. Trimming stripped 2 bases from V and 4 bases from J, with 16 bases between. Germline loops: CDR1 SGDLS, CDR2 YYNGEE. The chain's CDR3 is CASSVGGGLKYNEQFF. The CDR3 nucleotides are TGTGCCAGCAGCGTCGGAGGGGGCCTTAAGTACAATGAGCAGTTCTTC.

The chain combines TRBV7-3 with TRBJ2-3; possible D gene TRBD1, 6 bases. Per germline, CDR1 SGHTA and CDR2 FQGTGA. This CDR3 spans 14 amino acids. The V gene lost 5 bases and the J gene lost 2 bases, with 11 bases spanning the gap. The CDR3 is CASSPTGHTDTQYF. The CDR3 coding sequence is TGTGCCAGCAGCCCAACGGGACACACAGATACGCAGTATTTT.

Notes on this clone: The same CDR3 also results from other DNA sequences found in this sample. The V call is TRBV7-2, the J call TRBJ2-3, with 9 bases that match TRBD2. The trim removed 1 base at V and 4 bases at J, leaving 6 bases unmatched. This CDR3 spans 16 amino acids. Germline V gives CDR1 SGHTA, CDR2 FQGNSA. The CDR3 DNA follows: TGTGCCAGCAGCTTAGGCCTAGCGGGGAGGGCAGATACGCAGTATTTT. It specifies CASSLGLAGRADTQYF.